This record concerns one TCR beta chain sequence. Its target is not known. The test was conducted at deep level. Generated by immunoSEQ multiplex PCR, the TCRdb table keeps only in-frame clones and is missing some. Of around 2,000,000 clones in the sample, approximately 94% were seen once. Cells designated naive CD8 were CD45RO-negative and were positively selected for CCR7, with terminally differentiated effector memory CD45RA+ cells excluded. The donor cohort consisted entirely of Caucasian adults residing in Nashville, Tennessee. This sample is drawn from a study of shared clonotypes between healthy human individuals. Notes on the study in general: Richness estimates generally favored naive over memory subsets. Sequencing depth was predicted to influence how clonotypes are shared among donors.

Germline CDR1 ENHRY, CDR2 SYGVKD. This CDR3 has 11 residues. This TCR came from a young man in good health. Some clones in this sample may be carry-over from other donors' samples. The V gene is TRBV10-3, the J gene TRBJ2-1; 7 bases are shared with TRBD2. Sequences were obtained from naive CD8+ T cells from PBMCs. The CDR3 protein is CATSLGNEQFF. The CDR3 DNA reads as TGTGCGACTAGCTTAGGCAATGAGCAGTTCTTC.